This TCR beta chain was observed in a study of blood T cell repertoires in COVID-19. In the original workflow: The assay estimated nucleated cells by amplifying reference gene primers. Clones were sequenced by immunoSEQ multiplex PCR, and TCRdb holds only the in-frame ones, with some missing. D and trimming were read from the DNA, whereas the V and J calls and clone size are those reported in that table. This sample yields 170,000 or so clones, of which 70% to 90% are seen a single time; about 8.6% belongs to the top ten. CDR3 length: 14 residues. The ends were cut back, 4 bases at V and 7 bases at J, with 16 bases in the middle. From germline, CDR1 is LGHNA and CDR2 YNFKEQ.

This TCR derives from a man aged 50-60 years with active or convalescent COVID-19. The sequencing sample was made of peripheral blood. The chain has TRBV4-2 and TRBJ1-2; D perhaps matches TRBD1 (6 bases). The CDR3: CASSPPGTGFGYTF. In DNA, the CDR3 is TGTGCCAGCAGCCCCCCCGGTACAGGGTTTGGCTACACCTTC.